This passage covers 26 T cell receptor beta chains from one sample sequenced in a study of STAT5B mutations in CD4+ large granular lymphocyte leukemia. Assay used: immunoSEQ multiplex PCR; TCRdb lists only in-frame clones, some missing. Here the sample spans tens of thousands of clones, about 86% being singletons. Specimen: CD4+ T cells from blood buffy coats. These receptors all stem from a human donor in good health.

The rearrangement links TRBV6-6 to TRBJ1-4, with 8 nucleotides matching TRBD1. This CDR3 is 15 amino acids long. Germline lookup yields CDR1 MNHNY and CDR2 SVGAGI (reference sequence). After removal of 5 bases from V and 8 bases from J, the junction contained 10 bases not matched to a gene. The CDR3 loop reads CASSGRGPYEEKLFF. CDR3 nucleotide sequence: TGTGCCAGCAGTGGCAGGGGGCCTTACGAAGAAAAACTGTTTTTT.

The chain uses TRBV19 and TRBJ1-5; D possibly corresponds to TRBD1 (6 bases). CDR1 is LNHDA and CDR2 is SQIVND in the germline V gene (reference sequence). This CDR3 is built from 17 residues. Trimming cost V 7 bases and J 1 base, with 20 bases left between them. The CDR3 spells CASKPKQGVMSNQPQHF. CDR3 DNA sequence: TGTGCCAGTAAACCCAAACAGGGTGTAATGAGCAATCAGCCCCAGCATTTT. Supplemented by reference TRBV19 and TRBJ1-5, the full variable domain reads DGGITQSPKYLFRKEGQNVTLSCEQNLNHDAMYWYRQDPGQGLRLIYYSQIVNDFQKGDIAEGYSVSREKKESFPLTVTSAQKNPTAFYLCASKPKQGVMSNQPQHFGDGTRLSIL.

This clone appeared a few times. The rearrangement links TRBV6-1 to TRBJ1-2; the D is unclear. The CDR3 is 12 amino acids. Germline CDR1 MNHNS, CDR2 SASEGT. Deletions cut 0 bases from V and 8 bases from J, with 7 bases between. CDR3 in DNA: TGTGCCAGCAGTGAAGCGCGTCCCGGCTACACCTTC. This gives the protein CASSEARPGYTF.

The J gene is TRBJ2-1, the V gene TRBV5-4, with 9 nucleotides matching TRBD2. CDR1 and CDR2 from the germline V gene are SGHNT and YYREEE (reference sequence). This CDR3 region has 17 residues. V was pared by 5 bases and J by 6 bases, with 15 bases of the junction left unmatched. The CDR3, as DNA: TGTGCCAGCAGTTTCCGACTAGCGGCCAAAGGGAGCAATGAGCAGTTCTTC. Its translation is CASSFRLAAKGSNEQFF.

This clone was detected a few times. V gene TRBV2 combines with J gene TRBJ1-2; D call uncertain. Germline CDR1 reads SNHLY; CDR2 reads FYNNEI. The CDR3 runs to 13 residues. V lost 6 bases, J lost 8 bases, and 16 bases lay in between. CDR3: CASRAPGITGYTF. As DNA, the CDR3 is TGTGCCAGCAGAGCTCCGGGGATTACGGGCTACACCTTC.

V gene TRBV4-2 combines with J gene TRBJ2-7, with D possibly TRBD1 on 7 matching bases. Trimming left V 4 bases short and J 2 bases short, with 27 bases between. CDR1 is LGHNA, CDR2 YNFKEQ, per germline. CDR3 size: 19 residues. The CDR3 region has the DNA TGTGCCAGCAGCCGCGAGACTAGAACGGGACAGTTCGCTACCTACGAGCAGTACTTC. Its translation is CASSRETRTGQFATYEQYF.

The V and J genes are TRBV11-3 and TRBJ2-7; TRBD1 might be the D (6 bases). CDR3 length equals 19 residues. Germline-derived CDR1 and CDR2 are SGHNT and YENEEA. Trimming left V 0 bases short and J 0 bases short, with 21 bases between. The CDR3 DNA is TGTGCCAGCAGCTTAGAGGGGGCTTTTCGGCCCCGAAGCTCCTACGAGCAGTACTTC. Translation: CASSLEGAFRPRSSYEQYF.

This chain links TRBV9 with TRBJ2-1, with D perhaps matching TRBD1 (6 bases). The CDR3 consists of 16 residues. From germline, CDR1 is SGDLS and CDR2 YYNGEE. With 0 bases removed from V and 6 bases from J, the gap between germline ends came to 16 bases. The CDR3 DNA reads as TGTGCCAGCAGCGTAGGCCCTGGGACAATAGGCAATGAGCAGTTCTTC. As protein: CASSVGPGTIGNEQFF.

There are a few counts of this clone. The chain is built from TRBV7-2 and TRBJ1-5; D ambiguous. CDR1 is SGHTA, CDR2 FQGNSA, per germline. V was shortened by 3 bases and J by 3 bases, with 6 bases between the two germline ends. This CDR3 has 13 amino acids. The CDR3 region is CASSLGLNQPQHF. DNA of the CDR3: TGTGCCAGCAGCTTGGGCCTCAATCAGCCCCAGCATTTT. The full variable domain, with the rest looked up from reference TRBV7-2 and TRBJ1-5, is GAGVSQSPSNKVTEKGKDVELRCDPISGHTALYWYRQSLGQGLEFLIYFQGNSAPDKSGLPSDRFSAERTGGSVSTLTIQRTQQEDSAVYLCASSLGLNQPQHFGDGTRLSIL.

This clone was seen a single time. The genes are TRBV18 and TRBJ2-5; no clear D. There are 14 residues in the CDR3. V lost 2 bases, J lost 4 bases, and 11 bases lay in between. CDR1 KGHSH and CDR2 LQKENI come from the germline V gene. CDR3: CASSPSGTRETQYF. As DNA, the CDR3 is TGTGCCAGCTCACCATCAGGTACCAGAGAGACCCAGTACTTC. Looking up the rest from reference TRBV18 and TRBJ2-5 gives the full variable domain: NAGVMQNPRHLVRRRGQEARLRCSPMKGHSHVYWYRQLPEEGLKFMVYLQKENIIDESGMPKERFSAEFPKEGPSILRIQQVVRGDSAAYFCASSPSGTRETQYFGPGTRLLVL.

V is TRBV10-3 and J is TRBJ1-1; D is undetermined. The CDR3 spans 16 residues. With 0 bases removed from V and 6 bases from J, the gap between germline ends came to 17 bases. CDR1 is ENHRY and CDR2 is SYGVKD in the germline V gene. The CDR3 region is CAISESLSVRVAEAFF. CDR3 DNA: TGTGCCATCAGTGAGTCCCTCAGTGTACGGGTGGCTGAAGCTTTCTTT.

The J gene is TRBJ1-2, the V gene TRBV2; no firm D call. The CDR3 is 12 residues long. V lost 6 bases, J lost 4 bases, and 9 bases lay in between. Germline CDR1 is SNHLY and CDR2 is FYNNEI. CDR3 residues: CASREQSYGYTF. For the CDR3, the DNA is TGTGCCAGCAGAGAGCAGAGCTATGGCTACACCTTC.

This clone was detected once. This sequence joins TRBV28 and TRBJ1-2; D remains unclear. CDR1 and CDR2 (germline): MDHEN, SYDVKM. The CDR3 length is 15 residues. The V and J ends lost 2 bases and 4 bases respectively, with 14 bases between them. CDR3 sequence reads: CASSLGGPQAYGYTF. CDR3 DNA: TGTGCCAGCAGTTTAGGAGGACCCCAGGCCTATGGCTACACCTTC.

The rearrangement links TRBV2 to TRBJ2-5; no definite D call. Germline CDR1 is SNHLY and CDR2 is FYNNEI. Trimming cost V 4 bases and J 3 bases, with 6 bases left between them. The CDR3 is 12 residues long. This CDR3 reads CASSVLEETQYF. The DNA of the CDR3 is TGTGCCAGCAGTGTCCTGGAAGAGACCCAGTACTTC. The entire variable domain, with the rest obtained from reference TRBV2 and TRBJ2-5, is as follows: EPEVTQTPSHQVTQMGQEVILRCVPISNHLYFYWYRQILGQKVEFLVSFYNNEISEKSEIFDDQFSVERPDGSNFTLKIRSTKLEDSAMYFCASSVLEETQYFGPGTRLLVL.

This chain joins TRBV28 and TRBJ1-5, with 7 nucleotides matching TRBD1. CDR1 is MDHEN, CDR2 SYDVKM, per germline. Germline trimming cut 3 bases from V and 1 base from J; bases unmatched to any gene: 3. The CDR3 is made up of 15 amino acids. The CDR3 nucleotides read TGTGCCAGCAGTTTGCAGGGGGGGAGCAATCAGCCCCAGCATTTT. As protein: CASSLQGGSNQPQHF.

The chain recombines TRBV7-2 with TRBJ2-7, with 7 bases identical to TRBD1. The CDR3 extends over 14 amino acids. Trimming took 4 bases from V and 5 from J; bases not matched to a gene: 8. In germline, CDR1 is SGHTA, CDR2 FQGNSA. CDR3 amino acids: CASSYATGNDEQYF. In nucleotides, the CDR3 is TGTGCCAGCAGCTATGCGACAGGGAATGACGAGCAGTACTTC. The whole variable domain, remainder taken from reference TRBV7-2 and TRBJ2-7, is GAGVSQSPSNKVTEKGKDVELRCDPISGHTALYWYRQSLGQGLEFLIYFQGNSAPDKSGLPSDRFSAERTGGSVSTLTIQRTQQEDSAVYLCASSYATGNDEQYFGPGTRLTVT.

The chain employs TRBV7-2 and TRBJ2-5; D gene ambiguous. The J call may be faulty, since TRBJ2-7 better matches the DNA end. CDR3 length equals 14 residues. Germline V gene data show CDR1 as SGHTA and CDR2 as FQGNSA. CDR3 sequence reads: CASSGKSGSSEQYF. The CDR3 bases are TGTGCCAGCAGCGGGAAATCGGGTTCATCCGAGCAGTACTTC.

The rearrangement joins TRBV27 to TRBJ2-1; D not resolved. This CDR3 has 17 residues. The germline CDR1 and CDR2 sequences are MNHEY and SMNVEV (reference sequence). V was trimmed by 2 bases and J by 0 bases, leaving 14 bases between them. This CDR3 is CASSLRIGSSSYNEQFF. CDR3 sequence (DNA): TGTGCCAGCAGTTTAAGAATTGGATCCAGCTCCTACAATGAGCAGTTCTTC.

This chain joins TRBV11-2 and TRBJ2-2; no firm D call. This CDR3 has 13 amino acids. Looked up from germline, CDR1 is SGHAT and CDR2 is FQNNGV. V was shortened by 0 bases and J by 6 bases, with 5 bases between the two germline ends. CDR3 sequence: CASSLDPAGELFF. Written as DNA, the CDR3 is TGTGCCAGCAGCTTAGACCCTGCCGGGGAGCTGTTTTTT.

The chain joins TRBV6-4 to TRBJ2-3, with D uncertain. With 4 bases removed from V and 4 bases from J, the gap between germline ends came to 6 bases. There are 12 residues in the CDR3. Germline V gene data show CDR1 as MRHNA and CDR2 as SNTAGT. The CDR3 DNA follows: TGTGCCAGCAGTGGAGGTTCAGATACGCAGTATTTT. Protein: CASSGGSDTQYF.

CDR3 residues: CATSRDLRGSGLYGYTF. CDR3 nucleotides: TGTGCCACCAGCAGAGATCTTAGGGGGTCCGGTCTGTATGGCTACACCTTC. This chain uses TRBV15 with TRBJ1-2; D may be TRBD1 (6 bases). Germline V CDR1 and CDR2: LNHNV, YYDKDF (reference sequence). Trimming shortened V by 0 bases and J by 5 bases, and 19 bases separated the two germline ends. This CDR3 is built from 17 residues. The complete variable domain, with remaining parts taken from reference TRBV15 and TRBJ1-2, reads DAMVIQNPRYQVTQFGKPVTLSCSQTLNHNVMYWYQQKSSQAPKLLFHYYDKDFNNEADTPDNFQSRRPNTSFCFLDIRSPGLGDTAMYLCATSRDLRGSGLYGYTFGSGTRLTVV.

CDR3 region: CASSQGTGLAGGADTQYF. CDR3 nucleotide sequence: TGCGCCAGCAGCCAAGGGACCGGACTAGCGGGTGGGGCAGATACGCAGTATTTT. The gene calls are TRBV4-3 and TRBJ2-3; 11 bases fit TRBD2. The V segment lost 1 base and the J segment 4 bases; nucleotides outside the gene matches: 10. Germline V gene lookup returns CDR1 LGHNA and CDR2 YSLEER. The CDR3 runs to 18 residues.

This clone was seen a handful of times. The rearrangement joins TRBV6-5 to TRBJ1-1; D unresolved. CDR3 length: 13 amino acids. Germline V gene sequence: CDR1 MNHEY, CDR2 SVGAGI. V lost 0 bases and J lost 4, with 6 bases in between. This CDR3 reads CASSYSLGTEAFF. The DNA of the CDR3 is TGTGCCAGCAGTTACTCGTTAGGCACTGAAGCTTTCTTT.

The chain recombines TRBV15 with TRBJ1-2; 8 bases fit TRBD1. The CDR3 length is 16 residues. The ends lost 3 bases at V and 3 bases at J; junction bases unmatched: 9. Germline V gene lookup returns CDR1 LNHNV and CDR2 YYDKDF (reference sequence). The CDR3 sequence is CATSRDRDRRYYGYTF. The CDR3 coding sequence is TGTGCCACCAGCAGGGACCGGGACAGGAGATACTATGGCTACACCTTC.

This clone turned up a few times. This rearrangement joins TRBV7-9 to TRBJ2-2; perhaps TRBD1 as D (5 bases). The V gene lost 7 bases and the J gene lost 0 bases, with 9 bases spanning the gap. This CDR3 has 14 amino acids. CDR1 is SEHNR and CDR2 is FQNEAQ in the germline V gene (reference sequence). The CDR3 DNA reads TGTGCCAGCAAACCAGGGACGAACACCGGGGAGCTGTTTTTT. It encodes CASKPGTNTGELFF. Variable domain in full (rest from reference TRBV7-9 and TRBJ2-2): DTGVSQNPRHKITKRGQNVTFRCDPISEHNRLYWYRQTLGQGPEFLTYFQNEAQLEKSRLLSDRFSAERPKGSFSTLEIQRTEQGDSAMYLCASKPGTNTGELFFGEGSRLTVL.

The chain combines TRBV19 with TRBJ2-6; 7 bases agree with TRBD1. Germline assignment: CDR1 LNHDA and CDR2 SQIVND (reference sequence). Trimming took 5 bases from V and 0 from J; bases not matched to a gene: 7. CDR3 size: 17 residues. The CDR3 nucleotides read TGTGCCAGTAGTCTCCGGACAGGTAACTCTGGGGCCAACGTCCTGACTTTC. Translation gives CASSLRTGNSGANVLTF.